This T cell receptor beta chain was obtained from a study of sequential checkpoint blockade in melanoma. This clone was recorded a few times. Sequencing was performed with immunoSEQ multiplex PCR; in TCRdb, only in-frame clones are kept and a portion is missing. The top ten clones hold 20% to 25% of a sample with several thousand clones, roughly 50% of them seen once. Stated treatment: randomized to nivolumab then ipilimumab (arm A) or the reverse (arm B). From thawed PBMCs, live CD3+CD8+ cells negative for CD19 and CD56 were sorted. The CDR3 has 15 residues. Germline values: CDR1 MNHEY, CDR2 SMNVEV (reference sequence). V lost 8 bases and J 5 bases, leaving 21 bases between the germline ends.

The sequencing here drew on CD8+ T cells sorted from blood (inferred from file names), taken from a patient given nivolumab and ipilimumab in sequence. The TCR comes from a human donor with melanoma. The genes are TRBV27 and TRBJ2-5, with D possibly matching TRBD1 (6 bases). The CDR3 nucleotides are TGTGCCAGCGCCCAGAGTGGGACACTCTACGAGACCCAGTACTTC. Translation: CASAQSGTLYETQYF.